The sequence of this TCR beta chain was determined in a study of cytomegalovirus exposure and HLA in healthy donors. For the study at large: Of about 390 genotyped donors, about 81% grouped in the Caucasian-associated ancestry cluster.

Primers: 60 Vbeta forward and 13 Jbeta reverse. Assay: immunoSEQ multiplex PCR; the TCRdb copy retains only in-frame clones and omits some. The repertoire consists of about 190,000 clones, with roughly 80% occurring once and the leading ten covering 3.5% to 4%. The donors were healthy bone marrow donors. A word on this clone: What it binds is not known.

Germline CDR1 is MNHEY and CDR2 is SVGAGI. The CDR3 contains 13 residues. The junction had 4 bases not matched to a gene; V was cut back by 6 bases and J by 3 bases. Findings and limits, study-wide: In a later analysis, donors in an Asian-associated ancestry cluster reportedly had fewer N-insertions in productive TCRs than the cohort mean. Previous analysis showed most TCR beta V segments were productive about 87% or about 30% of the time.

Sequencing input: PBMCs. The chain has TRBV6-5 and TRBJ1-2; 7 bases match TRBD1. The clonotype comes from a middle-aged man in good health and CMV-seronegative. CDR3 nucleotides: TGTGCCAGCAGGAACGGACAGGACTATGGCTACACCTTC. Residues: CASRNGQDYGYTF.